This TCR beta chain derives from a study of blood T cell repertoires in COVID-19. Study-wide context: Samples of COVID-19 (acute and convalescent) were obtained from the United States, Italy and Spain. In each case, the material was cDNA or gDNA derived from T cells, B-cell-depleted T cells, or PBMCs.

V gave up 3 bases and J gave up 0 bases; unmatched junction bases: 2. The CDR3 loop spans 14 amino acids. CDR1 is LGHNA and CDR2 is YNFKEQ in the germline V gene. In the original processing: By means of reference gene primer amplification, nucleated cell counts were estimated. Repertoires were generated with immunoSEQ multiplex PCR, while TCRdb's copy carries only in-frame clones and drops some. V and J calls and clone size are given by that table; D and trimming were obtained from the DNA. The sample lists tens of thousands of clones; 87% were seen once. A single count supports this clone. Source material: peripheral blood. The V call is TRBV4-2, the J call TRBJ2-7; TRBD1 matches 7 bases. This TCR was sampled from a human donor in a cohort sampled during active COVID-19. CDR3 amino acids: CASSHRDSSYEQYF. CDR3 coding DNA: TGTGCCAGCAGCCACCGGGACAGCTCCTACGAGCAGTACTTC.